This T cell receptor (beta chain) derives from a study of blood T cell repertoires in COVID-19. Study summary: Collection of acute and convalescent COVID-19 samples took place in the United States, Italy and Spain.

V trimming: 5 bases; J trimming: 2 bases; junction bases outside the gene matches: 9. The CDR3 is made up of 17 amino acids. Germline V CDR1 and CDR2: WSHSY, SAAADI. Per the study methods: The authors estimated nucleated cell counts from reference gene primer amplification. Sequencing used immunoSEQ multiplex PCR; TCRdb keeps in-frame clones, though not all of them. The V and J calls and clone size are taken from that table; D and trimming were inferred from the DNA. Of about 240,000 clones in the sample, about 83% were seen once. The chain recombines TRBV10-2 with TRBJ2-6; 7 bases align to TRBD1. Sequencing input: peripheral blood. The TCR comes from a man aged 30 to 39 who had recovered from COVID-19. CDR3 residues: CASSHTTGAAGANVLTF. The CDR3 nucleotides are TGCGCCAGCAGTCACACCACAGGGGCAGCTGGGGCCAACGTCCTGACTTTC.